This entry features one T cell receptor beta chain sequence. Many counts were recorded for this clonotype. This clone's antigen is unknown. Within one base of it there is no much larger clone, and no base qualities were kept. The data are from a study of T-cell reconstitution after alpha-beta-depleted transplantation in children (dated by TCRdb to 2016 to 2017). At the level of the whole study: T-cell immune reconstitution after TCRalphabeta/CD19-depleted allogeneic hematopoietic cell transplantation in children was quantitatively tracked in the study by means of TCR repertoire profiling. What the study reported, not specific to this receptor: About two months after transplant, the apparently early recovery of alphabetaT-cell counts reportedly depended on just several hundred clones that had expanded rapidly and came from non-depleted graft cells. Hyperexpanded clone frequencies declined over subsequent months; after one year, T-cell counts and TCRbeta diversity were mostly attributed to newly produced T cells. In some patients, the high TCRbeta diversity seen at day 60 was put down to recipient T cells and intrathymic progenitors that had survived conditioning.

The sample's treatment or condition label is to be understood as: allogeneic hematopoietic cell transplantation with graft depleted of TCRalphabeta T cells and CD19 B cells. The children who served as transplant recipients had been given grafts of TCRalphabeta/CD19-depleted allogeneic hematopoietic cells. Unmatched junction bases come to 1, with V trimmed by 6 bases and J by 1 base. The CDR3, from cysteine to phenylalanine, totals 14 residues. The DNA shown is the 42-base CDR3, in frame from base 1. The library was obtained by PCR. This sample was sequenced with an Illumina HiSeq 2500. TCR libraries were prepared with molecular barcoding, using unique molecular identifiers to normalize TCRbeta repertoire quantification. TCRdb reworked the public reads: Q25 trimming with fastp, MiXCR clone assembly, productive beta chains retained. Each entry merges the rows of one CDR3 protein and shows their most common DNA and genes. A total of fewer than 350,000 distinct CDR3 sequences appear in this sample, 9.5% to 13% of them only once. The top ten hold approximately 7.6% of the sample.

This specimen consisted of PBMCs, obtained before TCRalphabeta/CD19-depleted stem cell transplant. The sequence was obtained from a boy less than two years old with acute myeloid leukemia, due to receive a stem cell transplant. In this chain, TRBV12-3 or TRBV12-4 is recombined with TRBJ2-2, and 8 bases in between align with TRBD1. The nucleotides read TGTGCCAGCAGCGACAGGGGGAACACCGGGGAGCTGTTTTTT. The resulting protein is CASSDRGNTGELFF.